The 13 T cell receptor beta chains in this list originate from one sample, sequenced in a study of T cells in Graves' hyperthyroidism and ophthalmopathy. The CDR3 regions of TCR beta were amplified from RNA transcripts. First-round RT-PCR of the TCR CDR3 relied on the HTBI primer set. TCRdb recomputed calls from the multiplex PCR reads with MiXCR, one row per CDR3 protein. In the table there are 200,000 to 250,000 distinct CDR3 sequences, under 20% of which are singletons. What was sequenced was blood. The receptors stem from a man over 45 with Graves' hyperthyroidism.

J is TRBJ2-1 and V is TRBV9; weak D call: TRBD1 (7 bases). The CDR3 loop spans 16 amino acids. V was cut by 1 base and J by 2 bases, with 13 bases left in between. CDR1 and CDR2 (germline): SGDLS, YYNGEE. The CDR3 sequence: CASSVLQGGTYNEQFF. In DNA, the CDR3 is TGTGCCAGCAGCGTACTCCAGGGGGGTACCTACAATGAGCAGTTCTTC.

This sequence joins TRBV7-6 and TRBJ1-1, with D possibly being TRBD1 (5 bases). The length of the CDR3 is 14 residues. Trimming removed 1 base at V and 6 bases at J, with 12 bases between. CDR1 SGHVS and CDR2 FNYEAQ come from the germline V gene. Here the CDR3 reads CASSLDAGVAEAFF. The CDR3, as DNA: TGTGCCAGCAGCTTAGACGCGGGGGTTGCTGAAGCTTTCTTT.

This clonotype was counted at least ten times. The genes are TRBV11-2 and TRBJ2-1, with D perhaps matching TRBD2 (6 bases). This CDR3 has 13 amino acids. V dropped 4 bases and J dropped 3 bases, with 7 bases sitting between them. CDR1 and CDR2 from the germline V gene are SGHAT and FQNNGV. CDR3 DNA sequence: TGTGCCAGCAGCTCGGGGGACTACAATGAGCAGTTCTTC. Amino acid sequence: CASSSGDYNEQFF.

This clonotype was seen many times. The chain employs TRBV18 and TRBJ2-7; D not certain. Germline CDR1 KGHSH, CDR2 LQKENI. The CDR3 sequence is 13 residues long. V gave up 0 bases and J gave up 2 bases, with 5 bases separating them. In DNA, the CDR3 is TGTGCCAGCTCACCACCGGAAACCTACGAGCAGTACTTC. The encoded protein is CASSPPETYEQYF.

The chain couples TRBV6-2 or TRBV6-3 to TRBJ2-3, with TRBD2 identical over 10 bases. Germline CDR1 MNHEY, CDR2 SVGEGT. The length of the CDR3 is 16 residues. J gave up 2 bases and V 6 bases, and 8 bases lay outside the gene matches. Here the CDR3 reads CASRWLAGEPTDTQYF. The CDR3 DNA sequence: TGTGCCAGCAGGTGGCTAGCGGGAGAGCCCACAGATACGCAGTATTTT.

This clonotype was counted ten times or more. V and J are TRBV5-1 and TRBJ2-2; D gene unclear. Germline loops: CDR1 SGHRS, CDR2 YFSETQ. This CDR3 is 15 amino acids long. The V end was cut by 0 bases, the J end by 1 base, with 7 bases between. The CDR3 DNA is TGCGCCAGCAGCTTGGGGGGTCAGAACACCGGGGAGCTGTTTTTT. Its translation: CASSLGGQNTGELFF.

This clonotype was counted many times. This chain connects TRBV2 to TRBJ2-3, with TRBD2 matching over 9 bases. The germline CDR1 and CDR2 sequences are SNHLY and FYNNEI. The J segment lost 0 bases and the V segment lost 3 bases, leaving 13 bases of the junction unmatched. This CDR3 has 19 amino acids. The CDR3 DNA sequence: TGTGCCAGCAGTGATCTCGGCGGGAGGGCCCGATCTAGCACAGATACGCAGTATTTT. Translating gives CASSDLGGRARSSTDTQYF.

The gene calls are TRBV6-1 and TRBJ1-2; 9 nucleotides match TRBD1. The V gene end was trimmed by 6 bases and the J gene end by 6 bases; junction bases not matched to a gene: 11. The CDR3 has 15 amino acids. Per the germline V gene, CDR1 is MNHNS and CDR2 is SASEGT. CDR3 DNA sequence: TGTGCCAGCAGATCACAGGGGGCGCGGCTAGATGGCTACACCTTC. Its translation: CASRSQGARLDGYTF.

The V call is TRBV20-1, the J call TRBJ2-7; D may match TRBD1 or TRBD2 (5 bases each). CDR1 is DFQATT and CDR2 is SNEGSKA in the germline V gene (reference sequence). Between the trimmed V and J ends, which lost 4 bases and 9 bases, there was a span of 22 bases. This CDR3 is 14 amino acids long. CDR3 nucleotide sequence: TGCAGTGCTAACCCACCGGGACCTTATTTAGGGCAGTACTTC. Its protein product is CSANPPGPYLGQYF.

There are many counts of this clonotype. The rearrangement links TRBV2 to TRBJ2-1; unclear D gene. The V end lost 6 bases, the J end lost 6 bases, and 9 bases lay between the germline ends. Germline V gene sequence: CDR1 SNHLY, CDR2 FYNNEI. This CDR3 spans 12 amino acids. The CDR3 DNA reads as TGTGCCAGCAGCCCGCCTAGCAATGAGCAGTTCTTC. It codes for CASSPPSNEQFF. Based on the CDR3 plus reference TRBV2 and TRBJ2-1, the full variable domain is EPEVTQTPSHQVTQMGQEVILRCVPISNHLYFYWYRQILGQKVEFLVSFYNNEISEKSEIFDDQFSVERPDGSNFTLKIRSTKLEDSAMYFCASSPPSNEQFFGPGTRLTVL.

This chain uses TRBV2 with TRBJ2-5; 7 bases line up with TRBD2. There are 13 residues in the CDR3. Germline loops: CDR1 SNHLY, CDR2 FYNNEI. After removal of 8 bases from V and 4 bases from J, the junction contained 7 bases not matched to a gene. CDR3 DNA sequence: TGTGCCAGCTTAGGCGGGAGATCAGAGACCCAGTACTTC. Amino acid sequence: CASLGGRSETQYF.

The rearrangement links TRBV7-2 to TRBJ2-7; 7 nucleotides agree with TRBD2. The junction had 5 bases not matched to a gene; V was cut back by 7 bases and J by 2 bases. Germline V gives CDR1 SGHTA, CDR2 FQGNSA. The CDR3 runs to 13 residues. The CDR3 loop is CASTPRGAYEQYF. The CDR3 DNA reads TGTGCCAGCACCCCACGGGGGGCCTACGAGCAGTACTTC.

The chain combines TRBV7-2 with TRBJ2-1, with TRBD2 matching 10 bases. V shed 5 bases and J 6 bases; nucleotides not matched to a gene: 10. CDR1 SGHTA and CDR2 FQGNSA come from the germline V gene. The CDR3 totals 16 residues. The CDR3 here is CASSQASGLAINEQFF. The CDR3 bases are TGTGCCAGCAGCCAAGCCTCGGGACTAGCGATCAATGAGCAGTTCTTC.